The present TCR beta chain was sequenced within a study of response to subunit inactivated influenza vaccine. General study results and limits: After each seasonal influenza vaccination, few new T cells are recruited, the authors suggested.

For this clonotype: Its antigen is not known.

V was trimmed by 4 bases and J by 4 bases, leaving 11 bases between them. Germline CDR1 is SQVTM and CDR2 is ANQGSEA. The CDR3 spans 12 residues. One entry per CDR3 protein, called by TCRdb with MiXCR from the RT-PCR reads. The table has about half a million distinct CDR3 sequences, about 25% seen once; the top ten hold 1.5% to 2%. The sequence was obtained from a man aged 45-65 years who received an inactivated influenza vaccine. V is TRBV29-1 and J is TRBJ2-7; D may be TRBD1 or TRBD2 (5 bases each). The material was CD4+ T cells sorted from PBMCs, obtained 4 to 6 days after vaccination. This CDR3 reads CSVGDGLYEQYF. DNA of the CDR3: TGCAGCGTTGGGGACGGATTGTACGAGCAGTACTTC.